Shown below are 8 T cell receptor beta chains from a single sample sequenced in a study of human T cells and chemical hapten exposure. TCRdb re-called the 5' RACE reads with MiXCR, one entry per CDR3 protein. The sample lists about 140,000 distinct CDR3 sequences; about 4% were seen once. Unfractionated whole blood served as the source for total RNA extraction. The source is a female donor in good health.

Written as DNA, the CDR3 is TGTGCCAGCAGTTGTAAGAGGACCGGGGAGCTGTTTTTT. It codes for CASSCKRTGELFF. This chain joins TRBV6-5 and TRBJ2-2; D gene unclear. Trimming pared 4 bases from V and 5 bases from J, leaving 8 bases between. Germline assignment: CDR1 MNHEY and CDR2 SVGAGI. The CDR3 sequence is 13 residues long.

The J gene is TRBJ2-3, the V gene TRBV7-9, with 9 bases matching TRBD1. With V trimmed by 0 bases and J by 4 bases, 5 bases remained unmatched. Germline CDR1 SEHNR, CDR2 FQNEAQ (reference sequence). The CDR3 runs to 16 residues. CDR3 in DNA: TGTGCCAGCAGCTTAGCGGAGACAGGGGGTGCAGATACGCAGTATTTT. This encodes CASSLAETGGADTQYF.

The table lists this clonotype with many counts. The V gene is TRBV7-6, the J gene TRBJ2-1, with 9 bases lining up with TRBD1. Trimming at V came to 4 bases and at J to 14 bases, leaving 9 bases not matched to a gene. This CDR3 is 13 amino acids long. Germline lookup yields CDR1 SGHVS and CDR2 FNYEAQ. CDR3: CASSSGRDREKFF. CDR3 bases: TGTGCCAGCAGCTCCGGCCGGGACAGGGAGAAGTTCTTC.

This clonotype was seen at least ten times. This sequence joins TRBV5-1 and TRBJ2-3, with TRBD1 matching 7 bases. V trimming: 3 bases; J trimming: 4 bases; junction bases outside the gene matches: 11. The CDR3 length is 16 residues. CDR1 is SGHRS, CDR2 YFSETQ, per germline. DNA for the CDR3: TGCGCCAGCAGCTCTACCAGGGGGAAGAACCCAGATACGCAGTATTTT. It yields the protein CASSSTRGKNPDTQYF.

This clonotype was recorded many times. This chain uses TRBV6-1 with TRBJ2-6, with 7 bases fitting TRBD2. The CDR3 is 16 amino acids. Germline CDR1 is MNHNS and CDR2 is SASEGT. After removal of 1 base from V and 2 bases from J, the junction contained 2 bases not matched to a gene. CDR3 DNA sequence: TGTGCCAGCAGTGAAGGGGGAGGGACTGGGGCCAACGTCCTGACTTTC. Residues: CASSEGGGTGANVLTF.

There are many counts of this clonotype. The V and J genes are TRBV5-1 and TRBJ1-1; TRBD1 is a possible D gene (6 bases). Germline V gives CDR1 SGHRS, CDR2 YFSETQ. Trimming shortened V by 0 bases and J by 5 bases, and 11 bases separated the two germline ends. The CDR3 contains 14 residues. CDR3 sequence (DNA): TGCGCCAGCAGCTTGGCCGCAGGGGATACTGAAGCTTTCTTT. Amino acid sequence: CASSLAAGDTEAFF.

This clonotype showed up many times. V is TRBV21-1 and J is TRBJ2-3; the table's TRBD1 call for D was not verified on the DNA. TRBV21-1 is termed a pseudogene. There are 15 residues in the CDR3. CDR3 region: CASSWAGESTDTQYF. CDR3 DNA: TGTGCCAGCAGCTGGGCGGGGGAGTCCACAGATACGCAGTATTTT.

This clonotype appeared many times. The rearrangement uses TRBV29-1 and TRBJ2-7; tentative D call: TRBD2 (6 bases). Germline-derived CDR1 and CDR2 are SQVTM and ANQGSEA. V lost 6 bases to trimming and J lost 5 bases, with 17 bases between them. This CDR3 has 13 residues. CDR3 protein: CSVRKGTFDEQYF. The CDR3 bases are TGCAGCGTCCGCAAGGGGACTTTCGACGAGCAGTACTTC.